Listed here are 18 T cell receptor beta chains from one sample, sequenced in a study of beta chain features in type 1 diabetes. The isolated RNA, all of it, was reverse transcribed, so expressed TCRB transcripts were what got sequenced. Clones were sequenced by immunoSEQ multiplex PCR, and TCRdb holds only the in-frame ones, with some missing. The top ten hold roughly 0.048% of the sample, which has hundreds of thousands of clones, around 65% seen once. The source material was naive CD4+ T cells from blood. The receptors shown here come from a man aged 30 to 45 in good health.

Only a few counts were recorded for this clone. This chain uses TRBV29-1 with TRBJ2-3; the D gene is possibly TRBD2 (6 bases). Trimming removed 6 bases at V and 2 bases at J, with 18 bases between. The CDR3 has 15 amino acids. Germline CDR1 reads SQVTM; CDR2 reads ANQGSEA. The CDR3 DNA reads as TGCAGCGTGGCTTTAGCGGACACATTCACAGATACGCAGTATTTT. It encodes CSVALADTFTDTQYF.

J is TRBJ2-3 and V is TRBV13, with D perhaps TRBD1 (6 bases). The CDR3 covers 13 residues. From germline, CDR1 is PRHDT and CDR2 FYEKMQ (reference sequence). Between the trimmed V and J ends, which lost 3 bases and 7 bases, there was a span of 11 bases. The CDR3 here is CASSFPGANTQYF. The DNA of the CDR3 is TGTGCCAGCAGCTTCCCAGGGGCCAATACGCAGTATTTT.

This clone was detected only once. This chain joins TRBV9 and TRBJ2-1, with unresolved D. The CDR3 spans 15 residues. The germline CDR1 and CDR2 sequences are SGDLS and YYNGEE. The V and J ends lost 0 bases and 0 bases respectively, with 7 bases between them. CDR3 DNA: TGTGCCAGCAGCGTAGGGTGGGGCTCCTACAATGAGCAGTTCTTC. Its protein is CASSVGWGSYNEQFF.

V and J are TRBV30 and TRBJ2-1; the match to TRBD2 covers 12 bases. CDR3 length: 14 amino acids. J gave up 10 bases and V 6 bases, and 10 bases lay outside the gene matches. Germline lookup yields CDR1 GTSNPN and CDR2 SVGIG (reference sequence). This chain's CDR3 is CACNLAGGPREQFF. CDR3 bases: TGTGCCTGCAACCTAGCGGGAGGGCCGAGGGAGCAGTTCTTC.

This clone was observed once. The chain uses TRBV7-9 and TRBJ1-3, with D hard to call. V dropped 4 bases and J dropped 1 base, with 11 bases sitting between them. CDR3 length: 15 residues. Germline CDR1 reads SEHNR; CDR2 reads FQNEAQ (reference sequence). The CDR3 sequence: CASSSSTLSGNTIYF. The CDR3 DNA follows: TGTGCCAGCAGCTCCTCGACACTTTCTGGAAACACCATATATTTT.

The V call is TRBV6-5, the J call TRBJ1-5; perhaps TRBD1 as D (6 bases). Trimming shortened V by 6 bases and J by 7 bases, and 13 bases separated the two germline ends. The germline CDR1 and CDR2 sequences are MNHEY and SVGAGI. The CDR3 covers 13 residues. The CDR3 sequence is CASSSDRKQPQHF. For the CDR3, the DNA is TGTGCCAGCAGCAGCGACAGGAAGCAGCCCCAGCATTTT.

Only a few counts were recorded for this clone. This chain links TRBV6-4 with TRBJ2-1, with 10 bases matching TRBD2. Germline lookup yields CDR1 MRHNA and CDR2 SNTAGT. Trimming removed 2 bases from V and 10 bases from J; junction bases left unmatched: 5. The CDR3 consists of 14 residues. As DNA, the CDR3 is TGTGCCAGCAGTGACCCGGGACTAGCGAACGAGCAGTTCTTC. Translation: CASSDPGLANEQFF.

The chain carries TRBV15 and TRBJ1-2; D remains unclear. Trimming removed 0 bases at V and 3 bases at J, with 14 bases between. CDR3 size: 16 residues. Germline loops: CDR1 LNHNV, CDR2 YYDKDF (reference sequence). CDR3: CATSRDPAARHYGYTF. The CDR3 DNA sequence: TGTGCCACCAGCAGAGACCCGGCGGCCCGACACTATGGCTACACCTTC.

The rearrangement uses TRBV15 and TRBJ2-1; 8 nucleotides align to TRBD1. The V segment lost 8 bases and the J segment 10 bases; nucleotides outside the gene matches: 16. The CDR3 has 15 amino acids. Germline CDR1 LNHNV, CDR2 YYDKDF (reference sequence). The CDR3 bases are TGTGCCACCTCGCGAGGACAGGGCCCTATTGGAGAGCAGTTCTTC. Its translation: CATSRGQGPIGEQFF.

The chain employs TRBV11-2 and TRBJ2-1; tentatively, D is TRBD1 (6 bases). V was trimmed by 7 bases and J by 11 bases, leaving 12 bases between them. CDR3 length: 11 residues. Looked up from germline, CDR1 is SGHAT and CDR2 is FQNNGV. CDR3 DNA sequence: TGTGCCAGCACCACCGGGACACAGCAGTTCTTC. Translation gives CASTTGTQQFF.

This chain uses TRBV5-4 with TRBJ2-5, with D unresolved. The germline V and J ends were trimmed by 0 bases and 0 bases, with 6 bases remaining between them. Germline assignment: CDR1 SGHNT and CDR2 YYREEE (reference sequence). The CDR3 spans 14 residues. Here the CDR3 reads CASSLGGNQETQYF. In DNA, the CDR3 is TGTGCCAGCAGCTTGGGTGGGAACCAAGAGACCCAGTACTTC.

The chain combines TRBV30 with TRBJ1-6; D not resolved. The CDR3 is made up of 16 amino acids. Trimming removed 2 bases from V and 5 bases from J, with 16 bases in between. From germline, CDR1 is GTSNPN and CDR2 SVGIG (reference sequence). DNA of the CDR3: TGTGCCTGGAGTTCTCAGCTACCGGGGAATAATTCACCCCTCCACTTT. Translated: CAWSSQLPGNNSPLHF.

CDR3: CASSRAVENEKLFF. DNA for the CDR3: TGTGCCAGCAGTCGGGCCGTTGAAAATGAAAAACTGTTTTTT. This chain links TRBV27 with TRBJ1-4; D remains unclear. With 5 bases removed from V and 5 bases from J, the gap between germline ends came to 12 bases. The V gene's germline CDR1 is MNHEY and CDR2 SMNVEV (reference sequence). The length of the CDR3 is 14 residues.

This chain connects TRBV30 to TRBJ1-5; D is ambiguous. In germline, CDR1 is GTSNPN, CDR2 SVGIG (reference sequence). The CDR3 is 13 amino acids. V lost 2 bases and J 7 bases, leaving 12 bases between the germline ends. The CDR3 region is CAWSPGYGQPQHF. The DNA of the CDR3 is TGTGCCTGGAGTCCCGGTTACGGGCAGCCCCAGCATTTT.

The chain employs TRBV9 and TRBJ1-2; D not resolved. CDR1 and CDR2 from the germline V gene are SGDLS and YYNGEE. This CDR3 comprises 14 residues. Trimming stripped 0 bases from V and 5 bases from J, with 11 bases between. The CDR3 nucleotides read TGTGCCAGCAGCGTAGCGGAACAACTTTATGGCTACACCTTC. Its translation is CASSVAEQLYGYTF.

The V call is TRBV5-4, the J call TRBJ2-3; D perhaps matches TRBD1 (6 bases). CDR1 and CDR2 from the germline V gene are SGHNT and YYREEE (reference sequence). The CDR3 spans 16 residues. V was cut by 1 base and J by 2 bases, with 14 bases left in between. CDR3 in amino acids: CASSLMQGLPTDTQYF. CDR3 sequence (DNA): TGTGCCAGCAGCTTGATGCAGGGGCTACCCACAGATACGCAGTATTTT.

V usage is TRBV29-1 and J usage is TRBJ2-7, with 9 bases identical to TRBD1. Germline V gene lookup returns CDR1 SQVTM and CDR2 ANQGSEA. Trimming removed 6 bases from V and 7 bases from J; junction bases left unmatched: 13. CDR3 length: 14 amino acids. The CDR3 loop reads CSVRGLGQGLEQYF. The CDR3 region has the DNA TGCAGCGTCCGGGGACTGGGACAGGGATTGGAGCAGTACTTC.

V gene TRBV7-9 combines with J gene TRBJ2-7; TRBD1 matches at 7 bases. V was pared by 5 bases and J by 2 bases, with 6 bases of the junction left unmatched. The CDR3 has 14 residues. Germline lookup yields CDR1 SEHNR and CDR2 FQNEAQ (reference sequence). Written as DNA, the CDR3 is TGTGCCAGCAGCCCAGCGACAGGGACCTACGAGCAGTACTTC. Amino acid sequence: CASSPATGTYEQYF.